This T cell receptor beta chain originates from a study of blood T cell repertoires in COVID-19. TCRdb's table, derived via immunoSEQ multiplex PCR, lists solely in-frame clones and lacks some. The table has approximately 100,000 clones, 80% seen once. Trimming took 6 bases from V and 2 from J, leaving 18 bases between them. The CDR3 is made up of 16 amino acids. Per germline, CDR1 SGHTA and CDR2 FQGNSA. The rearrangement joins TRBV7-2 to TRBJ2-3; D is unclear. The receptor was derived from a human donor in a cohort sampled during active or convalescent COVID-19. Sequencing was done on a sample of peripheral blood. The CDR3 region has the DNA TGTGCCAGCAGAAAAAATTTGAAGGAGACCACAGATACGCAGTATTTT. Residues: CASRKNLKETTDTQYF. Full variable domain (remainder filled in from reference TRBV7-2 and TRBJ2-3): GAGVSQSPSNKVTEKGKDVELRCDPISGHTALYWYRQSLGQGLEFLIYFQGNSAPDKSGLPSDRFSAERTGGSVSTLTIQRTQQEDSAVYLCASRKNLKETTDTQYFGPGTRLTVL.